This T cell receptor beta chain came from a study of quantifying T cell responses using KT2 cells. On the study more broadly: Reverse transcription used primers in the TCR alpha and beta constant regions.

V was clipped by 4 bases and J by 0 bases; unmatched bases: 7. The CDR3 length is 16 residues. Per germline, CDR1 LNHDA and CDR2 SQIVND (reference sequence). Each cDNA got a UMI-containing oligo ligated at its 3' end. First-round PCR used around 4 cycles and beta primers RC1.1 and RC1.2 covering TRBC1 and TRBC2. TCRdb called the UMI-ligation and nested PCR reads again in MiXCR, with one record for every CDR3 protein. Here the sample spans 25,000 to 35,000 distinct CDR3 sequences, 7.3% being singletons. The sequence derives from a human donor. Sequencing was done on a sample of PBMCs spiked with cells of the T cell clone KT2. The V call is TRBV19, the J call TRBJ2-7, with 9 bases aligning to TRBD2. This CDR3 reads CASSKGELAGSYEQYF. In nucleotides, the CDR3 is TGTGCCAGTAGTAAGGGGGAACTAGCGGGCTCCTACGAGCAGTACTTC.